This TCR beta chain was identified during a study of blood T cell repertoires in COVID-19 (dated by TCRdb to about 2020). For context, the study as a whole: Samples covering the acute and convalescent phases of COVID-19 were provided by collaborators in the United States, Italy and Spain. The dataset comprised deeply sampled blood TCRbeta repertoires from subjects exposed to, actively infected with, or recovered from COVID-19. The repertoires were released in a freely available public database intended as a resource for research on the immune response to SARS-CoV-2. The prospective study material was composed of cDNA or gDNA derived from T cells, B-cell-depleted T cells, or PBMCs. Nearly every sample came with metadata listing a de-identified subject ID, COVID-19 status, age in years and sex. Samples came from the ongoing ImmuneRACE study (first 160 participants) plus 1,254 subjects from 6 global collaborators. HLA class I and class II types, where available, came from metadata supplied by the sample provider rather than from assay-based typing.

Summary of the overall study and its limitations: Clinical and demographic metadata were provided uncurated, with the amount varying by source and participant.

TCRbeta CDR3 regions were amplified from genomic DNA by means of the immunoSEQ Assay, a bias-controlled multiplex PCR. Under the source paper's analysis protocol: Nucleated cell counts per sample were estimated from amplification of reference gene primers within the assay. Sequence reads were collapsed and filtered to measure the absolute abundance of every unique TCRbeta CDR3 rearrangement. For each sample, productive Simpson clonality was calculated by taking the square root of Simpson's diversity index across productive rearrangements. The table was pulled from immuneACCESS by TCRdb, which kept in-frame rearrangements only. Such tables lose some clones; where checked, under half of the loss comes from unresolved V genes, and the rest has no known cause. V, J and clone size are taken as reported in that table, and D and trimming were inferred from the DNA itself. The sample records about 180,000 clones, 70% to 90% of which are singletons. Jointly, the top ten make up over 9.5% of the sample.

As for this clone: Its antigen target is currently unknown. No base qualities exist here, and no much larger clone lies one base off it.

From the cysteine through the phenylalanine, the CDR3 covers 14 amino acids. The DNA shown is the 42-base CDR3, in frame from base 1. Per the germline V gene, SGHDT is the CDR1 and YYEEEE is the CDR2. V ends up 3 bases short and J 5 bases short, with an unmatched junction base count of 2. Whole blood was collected in K2EDTA tubes by collaborating institutions according to the institutions' own protocols. For TCRbeta analysis, collaborators shipped samples as frozen whole blood, isolated PBMCs, or DNA extracted from either of those sample types. The source of this sequence is a human donor with active or convalescent COVID-19. The donor label of this sample is uncertain. The sequenced material came from peripheral blood. The chain is encoded by TRBV5-6 joined to TRBJ2-7; 13 junctional bases match TRBD2. The DNA is TGTGCCAGCAGCTATGGGACTAGCGGGAACGAGCAGTACTTC. It codes for CASSYGTSGNEQYF.